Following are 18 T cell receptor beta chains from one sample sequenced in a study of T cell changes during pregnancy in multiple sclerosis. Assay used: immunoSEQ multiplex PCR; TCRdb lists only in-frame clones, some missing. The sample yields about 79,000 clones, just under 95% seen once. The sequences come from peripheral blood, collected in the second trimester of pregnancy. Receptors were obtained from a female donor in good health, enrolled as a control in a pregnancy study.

The DNA for the CDR3 is TGTGCCAGCAGCCTTAGGACAGATTATAGCAATCAGCCCCAGCATTTT. Protein: CASSLRTDYSNQPQHF. The chain recombines TRBV7-8 with TRBJ1-5; D is possibly TRBD1 (6 bases). This CDR3 is 16 amino acids long. From germline, CDR1 is SGHVS and CDR2 FQNEAQ. V was cut by 5 bases and J by 0 bases, with 14 bases left in between.

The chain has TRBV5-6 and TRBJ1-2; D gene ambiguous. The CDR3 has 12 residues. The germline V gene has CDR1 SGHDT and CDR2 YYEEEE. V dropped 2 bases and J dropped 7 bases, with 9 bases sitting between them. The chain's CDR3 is CASSFSEVGYTF. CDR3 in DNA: TGTGCCAGCAGCTTTTCAGAGGTTGGCTACACCTTC. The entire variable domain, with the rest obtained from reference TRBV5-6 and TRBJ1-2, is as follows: DAGVTQSPTHLIKTRGQQVTLRCSPKSGHDTVSWYQQALGQGPQFIFQYYEEEERQRGNFPDRFSGHQFPNYSSELNVNALLLGDSALYLCASSFSEVGYTFGSGTRLTVV.

The CDR3, as DNA: TGTGCCAGCAGCTTGTCGCCGAGACTGGGCTCCTACAATGAGCAGTTCTTC. Translated, it gives CASSLSPRLGSYNEQFF. The rearrangement joins TRBV5-6 to TRBJ2-1, with D uncertain. Trimming took off 1 base at V and 0 bases at J, with 14 bases between the two ends. Germline values: CDR1 SGHDT, CDR2 YYEEEE. The length of the CDR3 is 17 residues.

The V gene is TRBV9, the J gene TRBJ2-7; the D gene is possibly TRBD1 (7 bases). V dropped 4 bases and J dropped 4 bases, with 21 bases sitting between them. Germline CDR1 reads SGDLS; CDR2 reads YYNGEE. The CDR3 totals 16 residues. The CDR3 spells CASSPGRGTVEYEQYF. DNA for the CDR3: TGTGCCAGCAGCCCCGGGCGCGGGACAGTTGAATACGAGCAGTACTTC.

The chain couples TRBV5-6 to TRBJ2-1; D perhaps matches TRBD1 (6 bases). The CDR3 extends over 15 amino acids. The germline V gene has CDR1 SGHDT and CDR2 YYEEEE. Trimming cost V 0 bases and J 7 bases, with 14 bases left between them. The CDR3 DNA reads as TGTGCCAGCAGCTTGGTTCAGGGGCCTCAGAATGAGCAGTTCTTC. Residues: CASSLVQGPQNEQFF.

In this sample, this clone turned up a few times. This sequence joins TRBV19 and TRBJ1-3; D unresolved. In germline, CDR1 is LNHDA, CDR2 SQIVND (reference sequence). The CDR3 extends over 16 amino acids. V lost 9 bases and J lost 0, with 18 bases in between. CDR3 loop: CASSTESHSSGNTIYF. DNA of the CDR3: TGTGCCAGCTCTACCGAATCCCATAGCTCTGGAAACACCATATATTTT.

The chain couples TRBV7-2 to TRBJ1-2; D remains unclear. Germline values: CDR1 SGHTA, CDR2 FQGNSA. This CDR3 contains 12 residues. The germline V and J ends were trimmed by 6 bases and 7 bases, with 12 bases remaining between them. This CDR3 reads CASSSLSRGYTF. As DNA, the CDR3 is TGTGCCAGCAGTTCATTATCGCGTGGCTACACCTTC.

As DNA, the CDR3 is TGTGCCAGCAGCTCCCTTCGTATGCTAGCGGAGGACTACAATGAGCAGTTCTTC. Residues: CASSSLRMLAEDYNEQFF. The chain employs TRBV7-8 and TRBJ2-1; 7 bases are a match to TRBD2. There are 18 residues in the CDR3. V trimming: 4 bases; J trimming: 3 bases; junction bases outside the gene matches: 15. Germline V lookup: CDR1 SGHVS, CDR2 FQNEAQ.

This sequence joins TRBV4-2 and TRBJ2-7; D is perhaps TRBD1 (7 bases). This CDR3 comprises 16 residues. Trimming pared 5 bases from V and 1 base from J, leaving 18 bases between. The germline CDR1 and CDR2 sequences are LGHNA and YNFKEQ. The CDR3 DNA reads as TGTGCCAGCAGCGAATTTTCAGGGGGGCCTTCCTACGAGCAGTACTTC. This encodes CASSEFSGGPSYEQYF.

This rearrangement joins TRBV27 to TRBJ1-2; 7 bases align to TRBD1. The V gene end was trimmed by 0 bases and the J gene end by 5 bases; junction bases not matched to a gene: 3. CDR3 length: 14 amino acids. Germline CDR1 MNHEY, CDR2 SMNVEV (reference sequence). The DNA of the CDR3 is TGTGCCAGCAGTTTATCGCCACAGGGGTATGGCTACACCTTC. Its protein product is CASSLSPQGYGYTF.

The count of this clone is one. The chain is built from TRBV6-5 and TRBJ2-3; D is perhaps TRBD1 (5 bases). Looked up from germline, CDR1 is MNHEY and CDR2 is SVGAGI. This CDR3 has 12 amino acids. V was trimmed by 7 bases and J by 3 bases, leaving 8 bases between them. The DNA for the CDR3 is TGTGCCAGCACTTCAGGGACAGATACGCAGTATTTT. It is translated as CASTSGTDTQYF.

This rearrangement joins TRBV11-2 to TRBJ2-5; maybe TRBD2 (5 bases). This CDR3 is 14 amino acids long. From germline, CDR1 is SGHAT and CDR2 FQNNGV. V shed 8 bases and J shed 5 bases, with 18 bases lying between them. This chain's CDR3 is CASHRTATGETQYF. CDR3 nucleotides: TGTGCCAGCCATAGAACGGCGACGGGGGAGACCCAGTACTTC.

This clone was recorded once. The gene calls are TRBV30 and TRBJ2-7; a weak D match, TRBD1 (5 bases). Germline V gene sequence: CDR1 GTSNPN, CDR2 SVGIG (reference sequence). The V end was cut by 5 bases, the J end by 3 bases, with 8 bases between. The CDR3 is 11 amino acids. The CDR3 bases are TGTGCCTGGCTAGACAGCTACGAGCAGTACTTC. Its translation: CAWLDSYEQYF.

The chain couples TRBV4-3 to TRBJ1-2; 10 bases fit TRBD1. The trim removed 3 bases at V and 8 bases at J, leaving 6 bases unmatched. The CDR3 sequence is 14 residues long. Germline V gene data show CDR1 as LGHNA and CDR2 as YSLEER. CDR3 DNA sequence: TGCGCCAGCAGCCAGGAGGGACAGGGGTACGGCTACACCTTC. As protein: CASSQEGQGYGYTF.

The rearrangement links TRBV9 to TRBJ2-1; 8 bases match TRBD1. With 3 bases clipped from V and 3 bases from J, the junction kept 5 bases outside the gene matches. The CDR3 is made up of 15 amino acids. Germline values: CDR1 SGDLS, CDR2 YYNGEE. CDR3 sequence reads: CASSGTGTDYNEQFF. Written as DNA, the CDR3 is TGTGCCAGCAGCGGGACAGGGACGGACTACAATGAGCAGTTCTTC.

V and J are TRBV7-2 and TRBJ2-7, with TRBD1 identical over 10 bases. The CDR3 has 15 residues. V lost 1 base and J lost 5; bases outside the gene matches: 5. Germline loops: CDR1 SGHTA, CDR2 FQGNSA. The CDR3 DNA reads TGTGCCAGCAGCTTAGGGGGACAGGGGTTCGACGAGCAGTACTTC. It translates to CASSLGGQGFDEQYF.

DNA of the CDR3: TGCGCCAGCAGCCGCGCCCTCGGGACTAGCCTAACAGATACGCAGTATTTT. Amino acid sequence: CASSRALGTSLTDTQYF. The chain has TRBV4-3 and TRBJ2-3; TRBD2 matches 9 bases. The CDR3 length is 17 residues. V shed 4 bases, J shed 3 bases, and the junction held 11 bases outside the gene matches. CDR1 is LGHNA and CDR2 is YSLEER in the germline V gene.

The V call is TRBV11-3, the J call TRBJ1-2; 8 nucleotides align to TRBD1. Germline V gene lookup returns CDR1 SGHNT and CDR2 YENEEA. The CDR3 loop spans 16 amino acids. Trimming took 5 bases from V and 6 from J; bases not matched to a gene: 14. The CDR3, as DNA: TGTGCCAGCAGCCTACATGGGGGACAGGAGCCGAATGGCTACACCTTC. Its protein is CASSLHGGQEPNGYTF.